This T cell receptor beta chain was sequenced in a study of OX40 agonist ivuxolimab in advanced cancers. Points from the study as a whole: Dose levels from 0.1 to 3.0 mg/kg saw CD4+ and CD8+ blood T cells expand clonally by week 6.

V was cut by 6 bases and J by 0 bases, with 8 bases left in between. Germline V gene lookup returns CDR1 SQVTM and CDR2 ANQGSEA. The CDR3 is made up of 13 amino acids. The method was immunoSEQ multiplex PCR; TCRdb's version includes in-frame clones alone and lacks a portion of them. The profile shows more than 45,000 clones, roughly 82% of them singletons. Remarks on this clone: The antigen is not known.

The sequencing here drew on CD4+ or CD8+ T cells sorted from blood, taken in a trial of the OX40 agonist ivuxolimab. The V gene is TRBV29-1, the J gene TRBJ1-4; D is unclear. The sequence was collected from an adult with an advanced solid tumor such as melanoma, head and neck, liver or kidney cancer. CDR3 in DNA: TGCAGCGTCAGAGTTGCAACTAATGAAAAACTGTTTTTT. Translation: CSVRVATNEKLFF. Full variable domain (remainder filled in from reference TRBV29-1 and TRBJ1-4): SAVISQKPSRDICQRGTSLTIQCQVDSQVTMMFWYRQQPGQSLTLIATANQGSEATYESGFVIDKFPISRPNLTFSTLTVSNMSPEDSSIYLCSVRVATNEKLFFGSGTQLSVL.